These 32 T cell receptor beta chains were sequenced from one sample in a study of shared clonotypes between healthy human individuals. Naivety among CD8 cells was defined by CD45RO negativity and positive CCR7 selection, thereby excluding terminally differentiated effector memory CD45RA+ cells. Repertoires were generated with immunoSEQ multiplex PCR, while TCRdb's copy carries only in-frame clones and drops some. This table holds about 550,000 clones, about 95% found once. Specimen: naive CD8+ T cells sorted from blood. The receptors come from a woman in her twenties or thirties in good health.

V usage is TRBV2 and J usage is TRBJ2-7, with no clear D. V gave up 3 bases and J gave up 2 bases, with 8 bases separating them. CDR1 is SNHLY, CDR2 FYNNEI, per germline. The CDR3 runs 13 residues. This CDR3 reads CASSEISPYEQYF. The CDR3 DNA reads as TGTGCCAGCAGTGAGATTAGCCCCTACGAGCAGTACTTC. Full variable domain (rest looked up from reference TRBV2 and TRBJ2-7): EPEVTQTPSHQVTQMGQEVILRCVPISNHLYFYWYRQILGQKVEFLVSFYNNEISEKSEIFDDQFSVERPDGSNFTLKIRSTKLEDSAMYFCASSEISPYEQYFGPGTRLTVT.

The chain employs TRBV2 and TRBJ1-4, with 7 bases fitting TRBD1. Germline values: CDR1 SNHLY, CDR2 FYNNEI. The V gene end was trimmed by 5 bases and the J gene end by 8 bases; junction bases not matched to a gene: 8. This CDR3 has 14 residues. CDR3: CASSRDREGEKLFF. The DNA for the CDR3 is TGTGCCAGCAGTCGCGACAGGGAAGGCGAAAAACTGTTTTTT.

The CDR3 protein is CASSPGQGNVADTQYF. The DNA of the CDR3 is TGTGCCAGCAGTCCGGGACAGGGTAATGTTGCAGATACGCAGTATTTT. The gene calls are TRBV27 and TRBJ2-3; 9 nucleotides agree with TRBD1. CDR3 length: 16 residues. Trimming at V came to 5 bases and at J to 4 bases, leaving 10 bases not matched to a gene. Per germline, CDR1 MNHEY and CDR2 SMNVEV (reference sequence).

Details on this clone: A read error may account for a junction end that differs from germline. This chain uses TRBV19 with TRBJ2-1; D gene unclear. Germline V CDR1 and CDR2: LNHDA, SQIVND (reference sequence). CDR3 length equals 13 residues. CDR3 in DNA: TGTGCCAGTAGTATAGGGATGGGCAGCCATATGATCTTC. Encoded protein: CASSIGMGSHMIF.

This clone has just one count. The chain combines TRBV27 with TRBJ1-1; 9 bases align to TRBD1. Trimming took 6 bases from V and 6 from J; bases not matched to a gene: 11. CDR1 MNHEY and CDR2 SMNVEV come from the germline V gene (reference sequence). This CDR3 region has 15 residues. The CDR3 coding sequence is TGTGCCAGCAGCCATGTGGGGACAGGGACCCCTGAAGCTTTCTTT. Its translation is CASSHVGTGTPEAFF.

The chain joins TRBV29-1 to TRBJ2-7; D is perhaps TRBD1 or TRBD2 (5 bases each). The CDR3 is 13 amino acids. The germline V gene has CDR1 SQVTM and CDR2 ANQGSEA. Trimming pared 3 bases from V and 4 bases from J, leaving 13 bases between. Here the CDR3 reads CSVEQGEGYEQYF. The CDR3 DNA is TGCAGCGTTGAGCAGGGAGAGGGGTACGAGCAGTACTTC.

The chain couples TRBV7-2 to TRBJ2-3; no clear D gene. Germline V gene sequence: CDR1 SGHTA, CDR2 FQGNSA. V lost 5 bases to trimming and J lost 3 bases, with 18 bases between them. CDR3 length: 16 residues. In DNA, the CDR3 is TGTGCCAGCAGCATAACGTCCTCCCTGGGAACAGATACGCAGTATTTT. As protein: CASSITSSLGTDTQYF.

The chain recombines TRBV27 with TRBJ2-7; TRBD1 or TRBD2 may be the D gene (5 bases each). CDR1 and CDR2 from the germline V gene are MNHEY and SMNVEV (reference sequence). The CDR3 totals 13 residues. Trimming removed 3 bases from V and 5 bases from J, with 11 bases in between. The CDR3 coding sequence is TGTGCCAGCAGTTTTATCGGGGCCCACGAGCAGTACTTC. Translating gives CASSFIGAHEQYF.

V and J are TRBV28 and TRBJ2-1; 14 nucleotides line up with TRBD2. V lost 6 bases, J lost 0 bases, and 13 bases stayed unmatched. This CDR3 contains 20 residues. CDR1 is MDHEN and CDR2 is SYDVKM in the germline V gene. The CDR3 protein is CASSRPTSGRAVTSYNEQFF. The CDR3, as DNA: TGTGCCAGCAGCCGACCGACTAGCGGGAGGGCCGTAACCTCCTACAATGAGCAGTTCTTC.

This sequence joins TRBV13 and TRBJ2-1; maybe TRBD2 (5 bases). The V end was cut by 5 bases, the J end by 1 base, with 6 bases between. Germline V CDR1 and CDR2: PRHDT, FYEKMQ (reference sequence). The CDR3 is 13 amino acids. The CDR3 DNA is TGTGCCAGCAGCCCGGGATCCTACAATGAGCAGTTCTTC. Translation: CASSPGSYNEQFF.

This clone was found a few times. The same CDR3 arises from other DNA sequences in this sample as well. This chain connects TRBV28 to TRBJ2-1; no clear D. Germline CDR1 MDHEN, CDR2 SYDVKM. V was shortened by 3 bases and J by 6 bases, with 3 bases between the two germline ends. The CDR3 has 11 residues. This CDR3 is CASSLGNEQFF. In nucleotides, the CDR3 is TGTGCCAGCAGTTTGGGCAATGAGCAGTTCTTC.

The genes are TRBV19 and TRBJ1-5, with 8 bases fitting TRBD1. Unmatched junction bases numbered 4, after V lost 3 bases and J lost 6 bases. The CDR3 loop spans 14 amino acids. Per germline, CDR1 LNHDA and CDR2 SQIVND (reference sequence). The CDR3 reads CASSMRDRGQPQHF. CDR3 sequence (DNA): TGTGCCAGTAGTATGAGAGACAGGGGTCAGCCCCAGCATTTT. The variable domain in full, completed from reference TRBV19 and TRBJ1-5, reads DGGITQSPKYLFRKEGQNVTLSCEQNLNHDAMYWYRQDPGQGLRLIYYSQIVNDFQKGDIAEGYSVSREKKESFPLTVTSAQKNPTAFYLCASSMRDRGQPQHFGDGTRLSIL.

The V call is TRBV28, the J call TRBJ1-3; the match to TRBD1 covers 10 bases. The V gene end was trimmed by 2 bases and the J gene end by 5 bases; junction bases not matched to a gene: 3. This CDR3 has 15 residues. Germline CDR1 MDHEN, CDR2 SYDVKM. The CDR3 region has the DNA TGTGCCAGCAGTTTAGGGACAGGGGATAGAAACACCATATATTTT. Amino acid sequence: CASSLGTGDRNTIYF.

Remarks on this clone: Other DNA sequences in this sample translate to the same CDR3. This chain connects TRBV28 to TRBJ1-1; D not certain. V was clipped by 2 bases and J by 2 bases, with 3 bases between them. Germline CDR1 is MDHEN and CDR2 is SYDVKM. The CDR3 spans 12 residues. The DNA for the CDR3 is TGTGCCAGCAGTTTACTAAACACTGAAGCTTTCTTT. It is translated as CASSLLNTEAFF. Filled out from reference TRBV28 and TRBJ1-1, the complete variable domain reads DVKVTQSSRYLVKRTGEKVFLECVQDMDHENMFWYRQDPGLGLRLIYFSYDVKMKEKGDIPEGYSVSREKKERFSLILESASTNQTSMYLCASSLLNTEAFFGQGTRLTVV.

The genes are TRBV7-9 and TRBJ1-1, with D unresolved. V shed 5 bases and J shed 5 bases, with 15 bases lying between them. The CDR3 is 14 amino acids. The germline gives CDR1 SEHNR, CDR2 FQNEAQ (reference sequence). The CDR3 sequence is CASSPPDRETEAFF. DNA for the CDR3: TGTGCCAGCAGCCCACCAGATCGGGAGACTGAAGCTTTCTTT. Drawing the rest from reference TRBV7-9 and TRBJ1-1, the complete variable domain is DTGVSQNPRHKITKRGQNVTFRCDPISEHNRLYWYRQTLGQGPEFLTYFQNEAQLEKSRLLSDRFSAERPKGSFSTLEIQRTEQGDSAMYLCASSPPDRETEAFFGQGTRLTVV.

The V call is TRBV7-9, the J call TRBJ2-7; D gene uncertain. Trimming left V 5 bases short and J 6 bases short, with 14 bases between. This CDR3 contains 13 residues. CDR1 is SEHNR, CDR2 FQNEAQ, per germline (reference sequence). The CDR3 nucleotides are TGTGCCAGCAGCCCCGCGCGGATGATCGAGCAGTACTTC. Translated: CASSPARMIEQYF.

The V and J genes are TRBV5-1 and TRBJ2-5; D not certain. The J call may be wrong; the DNA end is better matched by TRBJ2-7. The germline V gene has CDR1 SGHRS and CDR2 YFSETQ. This CDR3 is 12 amino acids long. The CDR3 nucleotides read TGCGCCAGCAGCTTGGGGGACTACGAGCAGTACTTC. Amino acid sequence: CASSLGDYEQYF.

V gene TRBV5-6 combines with J gene TRBJ1-6, with 8 bases lining up with TRBD1. The V gene end was trimmed by 0 bases and the J gene end by 7 bases; junction bases not matched to a gene: 6. The CDR3 is 16 amino acids. The germline CDR1 and CDR2 sequences are SGHDT and YYEEEE. CDR3 nucleotides: TGTGCCAGCAGCTTGGAACTGGACAGGGTCAATTCACCCCTCCACTTT. Protein sequence: CASSLELDRVNSPLHF.

The chain is built from TRBV19 and TRBJ2-7; 9 bases fit TRBD1. CDR1 is LNHDA and CDR2 is SQIVND in the germline V gene (reference sequence). CDR3 length: 15 residues. J gave up 0 bases and V 3 bases, and 3 bases lay outside the gene matches. Written as DNA, the CDR3 is TGTGCCAGTAGTATTGGACAGGGGACCTCCTACGAGCAGTACTTC. This codes for CASSIGQGTSYEQYF.

The chain carries TRBV28 and TRBJ2-2; D call uncertain. The CDR3 sequence is 13 residues long. Trimming removed 3 bases from V and 3 bases from J, with 5 bases in between. Germline V gives CDR1 MDHEN, CDR2 SYDVKM. CDR3 bases: TGTGCCAGCAGTTTTCAGTACACCGGGGAGCTGTTTTTT. Encoded protein: CASSFQYTGELFF.

The chain has TRBV6-6 and TRBJ2-7; 8 bases are shared with TRBD1. This CDR3 has 14 amino acids. The V and J ends lost 5 bases and 5 bases, in that order; junction bases with no gene match: 8. Germline V lookup: CDR1 MNHNY, CDR2 SVGAGI (reference sequence). The CDR3 here is CASSRPPGGDEQYF. CDR3 sequence (DNA): TGTGCCAGCAGTCGACCCCCAGGGGGCGACGAGCAGTACTTC.

The DNA of the CDR3 is TGTGCCAGCAGTTGGGGTTTGAACACTGAAGCTTTCTTT. Translated: CASSWGLNTEAFF. The V and J genes are TRBV27 and TRBJ1-1; no definite D call. The germline gives CDR1 MNHEY, CDR2 SMNVEV (reference sequence). The CDR3 is made up of 13 amino acids. V gave up 4 bases and J gave up 0 bases, with 6 bases separating them.

The chain has TRBV4-1 and TRBJ2-2; either TRBD1 or TRBD2 may supply D (6 bases each). This CDR3 has 18 residues. Trimming shortened V by 1 base and J by 4 bases, and 19 bases separated the two germline ends. Per the germline V gene, CDR1 is MGHRA and CDR2 is YSYEKL. The CDR3 protein is CASSQAPGGPPLTGELFF. CDR3 nucleotides: TGCGCCAGCAGCCAAGCCCCCGGGGGCCCTCCACTCACCGGGGAGCTGTTTTTT.

The chain employs TRBV7-8 and TRBJ1-2; D is uncertain. The CDR3 covers 16 residues. From germline, CDR1 is SGHVS and CDR2 FQNEAQ. With 4 bases removed from V and 2 bases from J, the gap between germline ends came to 17 bases. The CDR3: CASSSGSEEMNYGYTF. In nucleotides, the CDR3 is TGTGCCAGCAGCTCCGGCAGCGAGGAGATGAACTATGGCTACACCTTC. Complete variable domain (other parts from reference TRBV7-8 and TRBJ1-2): GAGVSQSPRYKVAKRGQDVALRCDPISGHVSLFWYQQALGQGPEFLTYFQNEAQLDKSGLPSDRFFAERPEGSVSTLKIQRTQQEDSAVYLCASSSGSEEMNYGYTFGSGTRLTVV.

The V call is TRBV9, the J call TRBJ1-2; 9 bases are a match to TRBD1. The CDR3 totals 16 residues. CDR1 and CDR2 (germline): SGDLS, YYNGEE. Germline trimming cut 3 bases from V and 5 bases from J; bases unmatched to any gene: 11. CDR3 region: CASSAGGGQGAYGYTF. The CDR3 nucleotides read TGTGCCAGCAGCGCTGGGGGGGGACAGGGCGCTTATGGCTACACCTTC. The complete variable domain, with remaining parts taken from reference TRBV9 and TRBJ1-2, reads DSGVTQTPKHLITATGQRVTLRCSPRSGDLSVYWYQQSLDQGLQFLIQYYNGEERAKGNILERFSAQQFPDLHSELNLSSLELGDSALYFCASSAGGGQGAYGYTFGSGTRLTVV.

The chain is built from TRBV4-1 and TRBJ1-5, with unresolved D. Per the germline V gene, CDR1 is MGHRA and CDR2 is YSYEKL. There are 14 residues in the CDR3. With 8 bases removed from V and 2 bases from J, the gap between germline ends came to 13 bases. The CDR3: CASSESLGNQPQHF. The CDR3 DNA reads TGCGCCAGCTCAGAGAGCCTAGGCAATCAGCCCCAGCATTTT.

The rearrangement uses TRBV28 and TRBJ2-7; tentatively, D is TRBD2 (5 bases). V was trimmed by 4 bases and J by 3 bases, leaving 10 bases between them. The CDR3 runs 13 residues. Germline CDR1 reads MDHEN; CDR2 reads SYDVKM. The CDR3 protein is CASSSGLLYEQYF. CDR3 DNA: TGTGCCAGCAGTTCCGGACTCCTCTACGAGCAGTACTTC.

The rearrangement joins TRBV2 to TRBJ1-5; D is uncertain. The V gene's germline CDR1 is SNHLY and CDR2 FYNNEI. V lost 6 bases and J lost 5, with 23 bases in between. The CDR3 runs to 17 residues. The CDR3 is CASSLREVIPPDQPQHF. The CDR3 DNA reads TGTGCCAGCAGCTTGCGGGAGGTCATCCCACCCGATCAGCCCCAGCATTTT.

The rearrangement links TRBV5-1 to TRBJ2-5, with 11 nucleotides matching TRBD2. The CDR3 is 16 residues long. Trimming cost V 4 bases and J 1 base; bases outside gene matches: 6. CDR1 is SGHRS and CDR2 is YFSETQ in the germline V gene. The CDR3 region has the DNA TGCGCCAGCAGCCCGGGACTAGCGGCCCTCCAAGAGACCCAGTACTTC. As protein: CASSPGLAALQETQYF.

V and J are TRBV28 and TRBJ1-1; unclear D gene. The ends were cut back, 3 bases at V and 3 bases at J, with 14 bases in the middle. Per germline, CDR1 MDHEN and CDR2 SYDVKM. The CDR3 is 15 amino acids. The CDR3 DNA sequence: TGTGCCAGCAGTTTCCAGCAGGACGGAGACACTGAAGCTTTCTTT. Its translation: CASSFQQDGDTEAFF.

V is TRBV7-4 and J is TRBJ2-1; 7 positions agree with TRBD2. Germline lookup yields CDR1 SGHVT and CDR2 SQSDAQ. The V gene end was trimmed by 1 base and the J gene end by 5 bases; junction bases not matched to a gene: 17. The CDR3 length is 19 residues. The CDR3 is CASSLVVAGPAPLHNEQFF. The CDR3 DNA reads as TGTGCCAGCAGCTTAGTCGTAGCGGGTCCGGCGCCACTTCACAATGAGCAGTTCTTC.

J is TRBJ2-6 and V is TRBV12-2; the table's D gene call, TRBD1, was not cross checked with the DNA. TRBV12-2 constitutes a pseudogene. The CDR3 loop spans 18 amino acids. The CDR3 bases are TGTGCAAGTCGCTTTCGAGGGACAGTTCCCTCTGGGGCCAACGTCCTGACTTTC. As protein: CASRFRGTVPSGANVLTF.